This TCR beta chain emerged from a study of T cell changes during pregnancy in multiple sclerosis. The CDR3 is 15 residues long. CDR1 SEHNR and CDR2 FQNEAQ come from the germline V gene (reference sequence). J gave up 6 bases and V 1 base, and 5 bases lay outside the gene matches. Clones were sequenced by immunoSEQ multiplex PCR, and TCRdb holds only the in-frame ones, with some missing. Seen here are around 56,000 clones, 70% to 90% observed once, and the top ten hold more than 0.3%. The clonotype comes from a female donor with multiple sclerosis, enrolled in a pregnancy study. The rearrangement joins TRBV7-9 to TRBJ2-1; 8 positions agree with TRBD2. The sample here was CD4+ T cells from peripheral blood mononuclear cells, taken in the third trimester of pregnancy. CDR3 DNA: TGTGCCAGCAGCTTAGACGGGGGGGGCCTCAATGAGCAGTTCTTC. Encoded protein: CASSLDGGGLNEQFF.